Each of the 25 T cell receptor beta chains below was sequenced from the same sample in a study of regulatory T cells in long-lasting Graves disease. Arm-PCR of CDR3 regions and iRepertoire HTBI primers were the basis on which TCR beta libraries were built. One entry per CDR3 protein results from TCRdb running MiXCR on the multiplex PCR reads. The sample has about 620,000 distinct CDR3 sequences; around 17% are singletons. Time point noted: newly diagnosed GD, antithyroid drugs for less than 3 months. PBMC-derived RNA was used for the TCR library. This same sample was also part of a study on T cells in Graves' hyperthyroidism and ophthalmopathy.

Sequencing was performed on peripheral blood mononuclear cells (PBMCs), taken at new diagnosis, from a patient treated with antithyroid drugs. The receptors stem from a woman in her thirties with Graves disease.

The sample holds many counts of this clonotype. CDR3 loop: CASSWQGNQPQHF. The CDR3 nucleotides read TGTGCCAGCAGCTGGCAGGGGAATCAGCCCCAGCATTTT. This chain joins TRBV19 and TRBJ1-5, with D possibly TRBD1 on 6 matching bases. Looked up from germline, CDR1 is LNHDA and CDR2 is SQIVND (reference sequence). The CDR3 has 13 residues. Trimming stripped 9 bases from V and 4 bases from J, with 13 bases between.

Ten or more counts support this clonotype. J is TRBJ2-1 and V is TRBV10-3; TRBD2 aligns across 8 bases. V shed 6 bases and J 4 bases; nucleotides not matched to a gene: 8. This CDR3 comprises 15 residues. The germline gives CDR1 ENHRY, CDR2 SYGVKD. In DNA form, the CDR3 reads TGTGCCATCAGCACGATAGCGGGACTATACAATGAGCAGTTCTTC. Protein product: CAISTIAGLYNEQFF.

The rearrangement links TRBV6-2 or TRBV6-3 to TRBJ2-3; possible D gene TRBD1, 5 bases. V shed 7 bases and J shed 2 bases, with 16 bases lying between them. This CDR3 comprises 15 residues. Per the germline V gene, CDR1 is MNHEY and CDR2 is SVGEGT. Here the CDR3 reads CASTSSGFHTDTQYF. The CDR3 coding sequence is TGTGCCAGCACCTCGTCAGGGTTTCACACAGATACGCAGTATTTT.

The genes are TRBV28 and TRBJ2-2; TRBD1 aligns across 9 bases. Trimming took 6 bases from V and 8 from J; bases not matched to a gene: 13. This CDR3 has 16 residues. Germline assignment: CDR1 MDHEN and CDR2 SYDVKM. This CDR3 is CASRSGGTGIAGELFF. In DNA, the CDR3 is TGTGCCAGCAGGTCTGGGGGGACAGGGATTGCAGGGGAGCTGTTTTTT. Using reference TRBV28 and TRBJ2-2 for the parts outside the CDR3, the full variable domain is DVKVTQSSRYLVKRTGEKVFLECVQDMDHENMFWYRQDPGLGLRLIYFSYDVKMKEKGDIPEGYSVSREKKERFSLILESASTNQTSMYLCASRSGGTGIAGELFFGEGSRLTVL.

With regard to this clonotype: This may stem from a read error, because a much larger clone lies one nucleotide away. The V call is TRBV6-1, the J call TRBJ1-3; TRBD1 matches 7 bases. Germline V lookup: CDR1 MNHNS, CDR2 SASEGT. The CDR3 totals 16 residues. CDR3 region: CASRAPGQRTGSTIYF. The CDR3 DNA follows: TGTGCCAGCAGAGCCCCGGGACAGAGGACTGGAAGCACCATATATTTT.

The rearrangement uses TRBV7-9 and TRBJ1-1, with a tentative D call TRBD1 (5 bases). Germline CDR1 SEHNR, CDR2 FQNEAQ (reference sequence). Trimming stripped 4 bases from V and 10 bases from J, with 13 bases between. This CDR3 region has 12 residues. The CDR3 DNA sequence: TGTGCCAGCAGCTCAACAGGTGGTTCAGCTTTCTTT. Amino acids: CASSSTGGSAFF.

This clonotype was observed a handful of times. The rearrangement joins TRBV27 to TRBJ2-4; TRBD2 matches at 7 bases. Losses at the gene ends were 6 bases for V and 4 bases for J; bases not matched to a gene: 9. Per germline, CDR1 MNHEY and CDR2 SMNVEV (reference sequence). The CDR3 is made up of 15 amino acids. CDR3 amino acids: CASSEAGSGKNIQYF. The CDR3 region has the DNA TGTGCCAGCAGCGAAGCGGGGAGCGGGAAAAACATTCAGTACTTC.

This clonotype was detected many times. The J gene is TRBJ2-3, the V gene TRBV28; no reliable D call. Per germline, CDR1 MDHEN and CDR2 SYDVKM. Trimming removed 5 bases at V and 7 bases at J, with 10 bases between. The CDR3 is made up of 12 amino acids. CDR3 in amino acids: CASSTPTYTQYF. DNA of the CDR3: TGTGCCAGCAGTACTCCGACTTATACGCAGTATTTT.

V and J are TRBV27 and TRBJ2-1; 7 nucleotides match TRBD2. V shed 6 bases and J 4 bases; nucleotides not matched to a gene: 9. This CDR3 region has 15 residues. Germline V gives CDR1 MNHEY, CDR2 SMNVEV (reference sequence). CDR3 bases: TGTGCCAGCAGAACGGGAGCGGGGCAGTACAATGAGCAGTTCTTC. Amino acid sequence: CASRTGAGQYNEQFF.

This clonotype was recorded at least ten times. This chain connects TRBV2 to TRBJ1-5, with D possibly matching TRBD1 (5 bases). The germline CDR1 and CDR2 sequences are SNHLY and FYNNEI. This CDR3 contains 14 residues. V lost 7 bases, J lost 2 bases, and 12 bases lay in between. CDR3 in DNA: TGTGCCAGCACAGGGCAGGGAGGCAATCAGCCCCAGCATTTT. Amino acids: CASTGQGGNQPQHF.

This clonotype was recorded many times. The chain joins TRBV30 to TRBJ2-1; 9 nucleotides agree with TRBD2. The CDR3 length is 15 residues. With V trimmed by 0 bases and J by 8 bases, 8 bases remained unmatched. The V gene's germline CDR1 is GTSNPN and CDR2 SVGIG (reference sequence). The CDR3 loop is CAWSVLTSGVDEQFF. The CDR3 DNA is TGTGCCTGGAGTGTACTGACTAGCGGTGTGGATGAGCAGTTCTTC.

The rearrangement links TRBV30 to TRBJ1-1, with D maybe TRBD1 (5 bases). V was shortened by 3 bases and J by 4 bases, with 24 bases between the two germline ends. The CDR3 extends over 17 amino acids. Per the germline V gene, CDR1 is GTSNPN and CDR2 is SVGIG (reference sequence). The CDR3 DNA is TGTGCCTGGAGGGTAAAACACCGGGACCTCAGGGTCACTGAAGCTTTCTTT. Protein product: CAWRVKHRDLRVTEAFF.

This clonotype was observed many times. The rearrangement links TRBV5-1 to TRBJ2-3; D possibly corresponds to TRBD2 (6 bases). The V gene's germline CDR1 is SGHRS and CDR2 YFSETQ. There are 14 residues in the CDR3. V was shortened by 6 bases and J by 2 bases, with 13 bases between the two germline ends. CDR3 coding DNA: TGCGCCAGCAACGGCGGGACCACCACAGATACGCAGTATTTT. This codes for CASNGGTTTDTQYF.

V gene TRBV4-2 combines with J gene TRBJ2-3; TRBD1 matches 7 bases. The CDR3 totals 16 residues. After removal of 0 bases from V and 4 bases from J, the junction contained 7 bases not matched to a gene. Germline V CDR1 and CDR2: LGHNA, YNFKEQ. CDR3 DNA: TGTGCCAGCAGCCAAGAGACTCACAGGGGCGCAGATACGCAGTATTTT. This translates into CASSQETHRGADTQYF.

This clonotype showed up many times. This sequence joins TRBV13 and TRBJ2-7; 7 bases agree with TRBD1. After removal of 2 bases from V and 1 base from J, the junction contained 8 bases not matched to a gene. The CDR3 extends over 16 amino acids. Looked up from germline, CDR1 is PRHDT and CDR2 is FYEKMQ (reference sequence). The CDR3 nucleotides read TGTGCCAGCAGCTTAAATCCCGGGGACAGTTCCTACGAGCAGTACTTC. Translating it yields CASSLNPGDSSYEQYF.

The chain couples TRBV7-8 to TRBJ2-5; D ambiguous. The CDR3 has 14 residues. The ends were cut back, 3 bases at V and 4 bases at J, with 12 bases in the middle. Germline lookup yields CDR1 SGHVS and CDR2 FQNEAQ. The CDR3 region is CASSLDGSAETQYF. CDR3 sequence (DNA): TGTGCCAGCAGCTTGGATGGGTCAGCAGAGACCCAGTACTTC.

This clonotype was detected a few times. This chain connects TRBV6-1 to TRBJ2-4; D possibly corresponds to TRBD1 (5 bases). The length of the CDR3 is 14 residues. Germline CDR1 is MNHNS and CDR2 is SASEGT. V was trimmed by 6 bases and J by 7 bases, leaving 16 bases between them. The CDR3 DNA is TGTGCCAGCAGAGGAACAGGTGGTTCCAACATTCAGTACTTC. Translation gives CASRGTGGSNIQYF.

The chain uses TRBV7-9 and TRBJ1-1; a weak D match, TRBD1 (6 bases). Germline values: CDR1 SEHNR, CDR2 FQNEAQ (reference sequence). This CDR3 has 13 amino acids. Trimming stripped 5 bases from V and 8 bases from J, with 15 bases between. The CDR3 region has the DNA TGTGCCAGCAGCCCCAAGGACAGAGTGGAAGCTTTCTTT. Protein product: CASSPKDRVEAFF.

The CDR3 loop reads CASSVGGLDRDLYGYTF. The CDR3, as DNA: TGTGCCAGCAGCGTAGGTGGCCTCGACAGGGACCTTTATGGCTACACCTTC. The V gene is TRBV9, the J gene TRBJ1-2; 7 bases are shared with TRBD1. The trim removed 0 bases at V and 5 bases at J, leaving 13 bases unmatched. The germline CDR1 and CDR2 sequences are SGDLS and YYNGEE. This CDR3 is built from 17 residues.

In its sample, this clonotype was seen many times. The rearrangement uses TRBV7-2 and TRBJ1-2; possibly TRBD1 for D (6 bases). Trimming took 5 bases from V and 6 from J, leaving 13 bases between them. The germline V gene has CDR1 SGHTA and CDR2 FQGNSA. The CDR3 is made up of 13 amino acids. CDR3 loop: CASSSPRGDGYTF. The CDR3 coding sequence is TGTGCCAGCAGCAGCCCCAGGGGCGATGGCTACACCTTC.

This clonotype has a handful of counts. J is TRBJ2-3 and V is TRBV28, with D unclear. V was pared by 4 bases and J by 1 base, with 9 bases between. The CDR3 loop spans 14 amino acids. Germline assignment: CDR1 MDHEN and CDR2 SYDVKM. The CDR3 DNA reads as TGTGCCAGCAGTTATTCCGACGGCACAGATACGCAGTATTTT. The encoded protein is CASSYSDGTDTQYF.

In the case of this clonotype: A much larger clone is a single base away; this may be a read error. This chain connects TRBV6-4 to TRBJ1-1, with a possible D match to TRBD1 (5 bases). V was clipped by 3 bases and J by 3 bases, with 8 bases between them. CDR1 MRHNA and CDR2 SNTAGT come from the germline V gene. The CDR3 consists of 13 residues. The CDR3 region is CASSEGEDTEAFF. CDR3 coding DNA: TGTGCCAGCAGTGAAGGGGAGGACACTGAAGCTTTCTTT.

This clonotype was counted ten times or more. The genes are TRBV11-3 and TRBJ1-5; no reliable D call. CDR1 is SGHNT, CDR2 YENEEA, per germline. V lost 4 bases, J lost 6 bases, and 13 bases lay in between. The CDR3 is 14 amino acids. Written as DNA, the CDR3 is TGTGCCAGCAGCTCAAAGGCGTCTATTCAGCCCCAGCATTTT. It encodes CASSSKASIQPQHF.

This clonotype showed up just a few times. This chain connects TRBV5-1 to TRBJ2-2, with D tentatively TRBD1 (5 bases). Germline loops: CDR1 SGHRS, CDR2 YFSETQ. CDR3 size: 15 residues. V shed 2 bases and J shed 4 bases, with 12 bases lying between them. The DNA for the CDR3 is TGCGCCAGCAGCTTCGTGGCAGGGATCACCGGGGAGCTGTTTTTT. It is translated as CASSFVAGITGELFF.

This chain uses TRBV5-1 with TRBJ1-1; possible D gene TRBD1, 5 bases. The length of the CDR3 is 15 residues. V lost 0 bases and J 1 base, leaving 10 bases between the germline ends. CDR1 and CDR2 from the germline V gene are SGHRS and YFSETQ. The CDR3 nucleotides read TGCGCCAGCAGCTTGGTAGGGGCTGCGAACACTGAAGCTTTCTTT. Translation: CASSLVGAANTEAFF. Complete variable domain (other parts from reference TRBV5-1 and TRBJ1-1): KAGVTQTPRYLIKTRGQQVTLSCSPISGHRSVSWYQQTPGQGLQFLFEYFSETQRNKGNFPGRFSGRQFSNSRSEMNVSTLELGDSALYLCASSLVGAANTEAFFGQGTRLTVV.